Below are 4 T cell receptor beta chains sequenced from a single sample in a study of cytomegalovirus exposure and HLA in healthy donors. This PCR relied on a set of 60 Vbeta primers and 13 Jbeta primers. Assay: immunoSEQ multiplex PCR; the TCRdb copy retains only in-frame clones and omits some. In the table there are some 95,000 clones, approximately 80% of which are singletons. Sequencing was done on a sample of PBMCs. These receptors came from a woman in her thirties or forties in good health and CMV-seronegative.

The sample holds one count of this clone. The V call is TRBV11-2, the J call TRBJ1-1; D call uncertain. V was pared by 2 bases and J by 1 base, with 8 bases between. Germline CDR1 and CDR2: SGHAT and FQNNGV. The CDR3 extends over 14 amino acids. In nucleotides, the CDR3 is TGTGCCAGCAGCTTAATAGAGAGGAACACTGAAGCTTTCTTT. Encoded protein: CASSLIERNTEAFF.

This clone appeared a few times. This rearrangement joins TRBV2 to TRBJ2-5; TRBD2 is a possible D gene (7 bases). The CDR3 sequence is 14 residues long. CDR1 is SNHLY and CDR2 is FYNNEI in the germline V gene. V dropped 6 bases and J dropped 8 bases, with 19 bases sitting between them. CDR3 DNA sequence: TGTGCCAGCAGGGCTTGGGGGGGCGGTGGAACCCAGTACTTC. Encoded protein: CASRAWGGGGTQYF.

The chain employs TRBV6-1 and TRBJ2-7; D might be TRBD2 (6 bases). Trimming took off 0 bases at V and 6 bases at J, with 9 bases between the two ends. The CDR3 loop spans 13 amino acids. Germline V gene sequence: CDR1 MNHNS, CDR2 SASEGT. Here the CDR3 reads CASSEAGGFEQYF. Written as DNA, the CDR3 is TGTGCCAGCAGTGAAGCGGGAGGTTTCGAGCAGTACTTC.

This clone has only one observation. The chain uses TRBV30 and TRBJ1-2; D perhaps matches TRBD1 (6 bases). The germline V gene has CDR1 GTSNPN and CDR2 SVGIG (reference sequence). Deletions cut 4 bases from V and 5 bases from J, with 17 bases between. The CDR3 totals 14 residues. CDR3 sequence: CAWKRDMAEYGYTF. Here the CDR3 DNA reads TGTGCCTGGAAAAGGGACATGGCCGAATATGGCTACACCTTC.